This T cell receptor (beta chain) was observed in a study of T cell responses to AZD1222 COVID-19 vaccine. Study observations and caveats: Mostly white British, mostly female donors; authors suggested clonal diversity may be underestimated. Reports indicate that nearly half of spike-specific TCRs are directed at unmutated variant regions.

On this clone itself: Its antigen is as yet unknown.

Germline V CDR1 and CDR2: SGHRS, YFSETQ. V was cut by 4 bases and J by 0 bases, with 17 bases left in between. This CDR3 is built from 17 residues. The protocol was immunoSEQ multiplex PCR, while the TCRdb copy is restricted to in-frame clones and leaves out a portion. Among 150,000 or so clones listed, about 92% were seen once. This material consisted of peripheral blood, taken 28 days after the second AZD1222 dose. The rearrangement joins TRBV5-1 to TRBJ1-3, with TRBD1 as a possible D gene (6 bases). This TCR came from an adult who received the AZD1222 COVID-19 vaccine. The CDR3 nucleotides are TGCGCCAGCAGCACCTCTACCAGGGGCCCCTCTGGAAACACCATATATTTT. As protein: CASSTSTRGPSGNTIYF.